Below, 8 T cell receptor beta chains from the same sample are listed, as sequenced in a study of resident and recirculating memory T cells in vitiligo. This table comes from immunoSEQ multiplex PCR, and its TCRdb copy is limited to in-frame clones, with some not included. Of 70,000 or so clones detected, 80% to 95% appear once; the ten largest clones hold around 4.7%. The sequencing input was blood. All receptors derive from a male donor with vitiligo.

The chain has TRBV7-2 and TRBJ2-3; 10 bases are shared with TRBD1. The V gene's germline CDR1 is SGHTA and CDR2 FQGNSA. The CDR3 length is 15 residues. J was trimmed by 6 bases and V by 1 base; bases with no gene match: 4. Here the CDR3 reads CASSLEGTGADTQYF. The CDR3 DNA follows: TGTGCCAGCAGCTTAGAGGGGACAGGGGCGGATACGCAGTATTTT.

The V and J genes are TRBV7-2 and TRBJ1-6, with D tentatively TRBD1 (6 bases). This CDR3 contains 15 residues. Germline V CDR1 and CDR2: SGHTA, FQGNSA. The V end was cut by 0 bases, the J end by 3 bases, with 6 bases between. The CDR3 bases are TGTGCCAGCAGCTTAGCACAGGGCTATAATTCACCCCTCCACTTT. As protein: CASSLAQGYNSPLHF. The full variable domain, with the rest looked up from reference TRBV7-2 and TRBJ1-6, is GAGVSQSPSNKVTEKGKDVELRCDPISGHTALYWYRQSLGQGLEFLIYFQGNSAPDKSGLPSDRFSAERTGGSVSTLTIQRTQQEDSAVYLCASSLAQGYNSPLHFGNGTRLTVT.

CDR3 in amino acids: CASSQKGQNNYGYTF. DNA of the CDR3: TGCGCCAGCAGCCAGAAGGGACAGAATAACTATGGCTACACCTTC. The V gene is TRBV4-1, the J gene TRBJ1-2, with 7 nucleotides matching TRBD1. Looked up from germline, CDR1 is MGHRA and CDR2 is YSYEKL. The CDR3 extends over 15 amino acids. The trim removed 3 bases at V and 1 base at J, leaving 5 bases unmatched.

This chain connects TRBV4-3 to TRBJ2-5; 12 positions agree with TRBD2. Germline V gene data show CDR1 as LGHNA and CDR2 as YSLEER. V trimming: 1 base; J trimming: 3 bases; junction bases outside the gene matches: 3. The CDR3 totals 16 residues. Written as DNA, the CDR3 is TGCGCCAGCAGCCAAGTATGGACTAGCGGGAAAGAGACCCAGTACTTC. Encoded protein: CASSQVWTSGKETQYF.

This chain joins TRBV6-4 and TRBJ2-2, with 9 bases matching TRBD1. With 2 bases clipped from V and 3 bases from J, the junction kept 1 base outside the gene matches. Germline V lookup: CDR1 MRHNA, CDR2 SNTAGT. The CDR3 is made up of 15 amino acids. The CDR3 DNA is TGTGCCAGCAGTGACCGGGACAGGGACACCGGGGAGCTGTTTTTT. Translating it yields CASSDRDRDTGELFF.

CDR3 sequence reads: CASSEWTGGNTIYF. The CDR3 nucleotides read TGTGCCAGCAGTGAATGGACAGGAGGAAACACCATATATTTT. This chain connects TRBV6-5 to TRBJ1-3; the match to TRBD1 covers 7 bases. The CDR3 is made up of 14 amino acids. Germline V lookup: CDR1 MNHEY, CDR2 SVGAGI. J was trimmed by 4 bases and V by 5 bases; bases with no gene match: 5.

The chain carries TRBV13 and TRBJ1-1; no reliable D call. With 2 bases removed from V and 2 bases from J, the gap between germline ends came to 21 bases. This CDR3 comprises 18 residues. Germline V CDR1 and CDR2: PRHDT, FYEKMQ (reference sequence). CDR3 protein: CASSLRQGLLTDNTEAFF. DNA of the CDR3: TGTGCCAGCAGCTTACGTCAAGGCCTTCTAACAGATAACACTGAAGCTTTCTTT.

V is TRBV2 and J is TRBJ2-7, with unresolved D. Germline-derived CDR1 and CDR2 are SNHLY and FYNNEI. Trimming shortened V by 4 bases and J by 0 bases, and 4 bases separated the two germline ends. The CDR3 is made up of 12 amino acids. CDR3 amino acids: CASSGSSYEQYF. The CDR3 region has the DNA TGTGCCAGCAGTGGGAGCTCCTACGAGCAGTACTTC.